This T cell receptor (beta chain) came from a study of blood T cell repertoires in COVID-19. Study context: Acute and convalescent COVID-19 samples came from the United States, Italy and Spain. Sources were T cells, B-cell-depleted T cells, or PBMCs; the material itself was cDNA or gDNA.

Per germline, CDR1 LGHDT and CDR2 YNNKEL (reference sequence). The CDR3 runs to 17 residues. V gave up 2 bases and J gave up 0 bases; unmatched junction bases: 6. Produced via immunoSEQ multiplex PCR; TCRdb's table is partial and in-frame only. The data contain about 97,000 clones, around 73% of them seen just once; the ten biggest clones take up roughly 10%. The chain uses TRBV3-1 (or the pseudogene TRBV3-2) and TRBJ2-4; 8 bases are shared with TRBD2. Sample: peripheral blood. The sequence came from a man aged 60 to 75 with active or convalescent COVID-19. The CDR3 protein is CASSQISGTLAKNIQYF. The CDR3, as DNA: TGTGCCAGCAGCCAAATTAGCGGGACTCTAGCCAAAAACATTCAGTACTTC.